Sequencing of this T cell receptor (beta chain) was carried out in a study of vaccination and CD4 T cells after COVID-19 (dated by TCRdb to between 2021 and 2024). About the study as a whole: Convalescent patients had a positive SARS-CoV-2 result on nasal swab PCR, and of these patients, 8 or 9 had mild disease and one had severe disease. The convalescent cohort comprised six males and four females, including two Hispanic individuals, seven Caucasians, two Asians and one multiracial person. Participants got two doses of the Pfizer-BioNTech BNT162b2 vaccine (n=8) or two doses of the Moderna mRNA-1273 vaccine (n=2). Post-COVID blood samples from convalescent patients were collected a median of about 110 days after diagnosis, with a range of 35 to 161 days. Post-vaccine blood samples were obtained a median of about 70 days after the second vaccine dose, with a range of roughly 13 to 250 days. In 10 COVID-19 convalescent patients and a few infection-naive healthy vaccine recipients, researchers compared the spike-specific CD4+ TCR repertoire from before mRNA vaccination with the repertoire from after. Study-wide conclusions, independent of this receptor: An increase in the median number of SARS-CoV-2-reactive clonotypes from roughly 20 after infection to roughly 36 after vaccination was observed, but the change was not found to be significant. Relatively few convalescent patients were included in the study, and early timepoints after natural infection were not analyzed. In convalescent patients, nearly all vaccine-specific clones (304 of 307) were found to be mono-reactive for SARS-CoV-2 spike rather than cross-reactive with common cold coronaviruses. Among the post-vaccine SARS-CoV-2-reactive clones in convalescent patients, a median around 90% showed up only after vaccination, which suggests vaccine-specific priming.

Library method: PCR. Sequencer: Illumina iSeq 100. The published analysis was carried out like this. Non-productive sequences were filtered out, and CDR3s that did not start with C, did not end with F or W, or were shorter than 7 amino acids were discarded. CDR3 homology was assessed with Levenshtein distances (stringdist) and unrooted phylogenetic trees (ape) in R version 3.6.1. The public reads were reanalyzed by TCRdb: fastp trimming at Q25, MiXCR alignment, in-frame beta chains only. Each entry merges the rows of one CDR3 protein and shows their most common DNA and genes. The V and J calls and clone size come from TCRdb's table, not from the authors' own analysis. The sample table holds about 15,000 distinct CDR3 sequences, of which over 65% were seen once. The top ten clonotypes cover about 1% of the sample. Regarding this clonotype: Its antigen is unknown. No much larger clone is present one base from it, and per-base qualities are unavailable.

The convalescent patients' positive SARS-CoV-2 PCR tests were from March to December 2020, which was before the Alpha, Beta and Delta variants emerged in the United States. PBMCs were separated from whole blood using Ficoll-Paque Plus gradient centrifugation and then either used fresh or cryopreserved at -140C. The germline V gene supplies CDR1 MNHNS and CDR2 SASEGT. The CDR3 holds 14 amino acids from the cysteine to the phenylalanine. Kept here is only the CDR3 DNA, which spans 42 bases and is read in frame from base 1. The V end loses 6 bases and the J end loses 1 base, and a stretch of 10 bases separates them.

The chain couples TRBV6-1 to TRBJ1-3; a tentative D call is TRBD1 (6 bases match). The source material was CD4+ T cells from blood, sampled after SARS-CoV-2 vaccination. The TCR sequence derives from a human donor who had recovered from COVID-19. DNA sequence: TGTGCCAGCAGGGGGGCAAGATCTGGAAACACCATATATTTT. The translation is CASRGARSGNTIYF.